The present T cell receptor beta chain was sequenced within a study of CD8+ T cells in alopecia areata. Treatment in this sample: oral pan-JAK inhibitor, 5-10 mg twice daily. Patients with alopecia areata provided lesional scalp punch biopsies as well as peripheral blood. The CDR3 contains 15 residues. V was trimmed by 4 bases and J by 3 bases, leaving 13 bases between them. The V gene's germline CDR1 is KGHSH and CDR2 LQKENI. Extracted from the samples, RNA was reverse transcribed into cDNA to serve as the sequencing template. The method was immunoSEQ multiplex PCR; TCRdb's version includes in-frame clones alone and lacks a portion of them. Seen here are about 200,000 clones, 55% to 70% observed once, and the top ten hold 3% to 4%. There are a few counts of this clone. Its antigen is unknown. Overall study results and limits: Numerous clones, expanded in lesions, remained in scalp and blood during tofacitinib. How baseline CD8+ expansion relates to response remains uncertain (there was one nonresponder). Lesional tissue from the scalp (especially in alopecia totalis/universalis) showed higher clonality than normal scalp.

The receptor was isolated from a human donor with alopecia areata. The input for sequencing was CD4+ T cells sorted from blood, taken at week 4, from a patient treated with tofacitinib. The V call is TRBV18, the J call TRBJ1-5, with no clear D. CDR3 bases: TGTGCCAGCTCACTCAAGGAGGGTATCAATCAGCCCCAGCATTTT. Encoded protein: CASSLKEGINQPQHF.